Below, one T cell receptor beta chain is given with its context. This specimen comes from a study of T cell responses to AZD1222 COVID-19 vaccine. Using immunoSEQ multiplex PCR, the repertoire was profiled, and TCRdb retains in-frame clones only, with some absent. The data contain some 150,000 clones, about nine tenths of them singletons. Per germline, CDR1 SGHTS and CDR2 YDEGEE. V was clipped by 0 bases and J by 7 bases; unmatched bases: 7. CDR3 size: 15 residues. The chain employs TRBV5-8 and TRBJ1-5; TRBD1 aligns across 7 bases. The source of this sequence is an adult who received the AZD1222 COVID-19 vaccine. The specimen was peripheral blood, collected 28 days after the second AZD1222 dose. CDR3 sequence reads: CASSLEGATMQPQHF. The CDR3 DNA sequence: TGTGCCAGCAGCTTGGAGGGGGCTACGATGCAGCCCCAGCATTTT.